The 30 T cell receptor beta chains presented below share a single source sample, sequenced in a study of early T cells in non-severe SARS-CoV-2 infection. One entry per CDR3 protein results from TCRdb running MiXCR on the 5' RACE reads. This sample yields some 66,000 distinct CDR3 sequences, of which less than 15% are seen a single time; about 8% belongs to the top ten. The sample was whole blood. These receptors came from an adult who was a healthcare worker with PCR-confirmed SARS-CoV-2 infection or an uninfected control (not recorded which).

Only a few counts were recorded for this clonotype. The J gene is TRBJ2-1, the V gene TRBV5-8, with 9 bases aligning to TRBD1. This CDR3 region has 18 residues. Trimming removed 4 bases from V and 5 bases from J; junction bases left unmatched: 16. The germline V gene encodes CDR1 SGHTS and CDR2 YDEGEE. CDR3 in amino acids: CASSPWRTGTGKDNEQFF. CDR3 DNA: TGTGCCAGCAGCCCGTGGAGGACCGGGACAGGGAAGGACAATGAGCAGTTCTTC.

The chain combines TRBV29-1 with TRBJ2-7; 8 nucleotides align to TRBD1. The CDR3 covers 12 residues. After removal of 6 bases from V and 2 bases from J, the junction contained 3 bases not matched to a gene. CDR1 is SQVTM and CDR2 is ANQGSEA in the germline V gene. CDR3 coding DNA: TGCAGCGTCCAGACAGGGGCCTACGAGCAGTACTTC. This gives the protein CSVQTGAYEQYF.

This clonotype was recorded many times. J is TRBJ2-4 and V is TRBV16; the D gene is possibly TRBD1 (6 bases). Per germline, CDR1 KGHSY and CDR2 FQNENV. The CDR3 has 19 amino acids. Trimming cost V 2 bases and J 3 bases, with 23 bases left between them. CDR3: CASSQALGRKGVVKNIQYF. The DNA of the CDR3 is TGTGCCAGCAGCCAAGCCCTTGGAAGGAAGGGGGTGGTCAAAAACATTCAGTACTTC.

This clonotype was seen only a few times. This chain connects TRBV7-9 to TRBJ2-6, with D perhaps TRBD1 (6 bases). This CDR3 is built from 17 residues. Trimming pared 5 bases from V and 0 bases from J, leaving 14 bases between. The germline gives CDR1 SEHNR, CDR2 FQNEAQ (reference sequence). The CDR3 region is CASSKQGFGSGANVLTF. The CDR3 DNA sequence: TGTGCCAGCAGCAAACAGGGATTTGGCTCTGGGGCCAACGTCCTGACTTTC.

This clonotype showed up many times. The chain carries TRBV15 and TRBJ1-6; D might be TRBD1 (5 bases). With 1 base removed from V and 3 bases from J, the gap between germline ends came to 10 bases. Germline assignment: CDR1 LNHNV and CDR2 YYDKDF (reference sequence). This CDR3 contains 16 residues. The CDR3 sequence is CATSRVGADYNSPLHF. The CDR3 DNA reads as TGTGCCACCAGCAGAGTAGGGGCAGACTATAATTCACCCCTCCACTTT.

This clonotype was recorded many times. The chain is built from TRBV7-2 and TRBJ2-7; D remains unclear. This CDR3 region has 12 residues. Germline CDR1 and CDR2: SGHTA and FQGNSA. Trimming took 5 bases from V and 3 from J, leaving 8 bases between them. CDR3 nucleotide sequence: TGTGCCAGCAGCCCCGGCAACTACGAGCAGTACTTC. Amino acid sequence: CASSPGNYEQYF. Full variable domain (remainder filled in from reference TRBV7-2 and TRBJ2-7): GAGVSQSPSNKVTEKGKDVELRCDPISGHTALYWYRQSLGQGLEFLIYFQGNSAPDKSGLPSDRFSAERTGGSVSTLTIQRTQQEDSAVYLCASSPGNYEQYFGPGTRLTVT.

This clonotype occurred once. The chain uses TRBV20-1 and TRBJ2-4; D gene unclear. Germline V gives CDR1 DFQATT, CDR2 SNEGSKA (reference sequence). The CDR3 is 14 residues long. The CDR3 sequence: CRADDVLAKNIQYF. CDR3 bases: TGCAGGGCTGATGACGTACTAGCCAAAAACATTCAGTACTTC.

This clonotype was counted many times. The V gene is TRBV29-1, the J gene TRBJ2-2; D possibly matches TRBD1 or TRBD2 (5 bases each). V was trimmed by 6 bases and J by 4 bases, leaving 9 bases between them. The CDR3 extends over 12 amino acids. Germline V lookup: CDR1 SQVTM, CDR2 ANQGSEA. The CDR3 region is CSVQGPTGELFF. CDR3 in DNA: TGCAGCGTCCAGGGACCCACCGGGGAGCTGTTTTTT.

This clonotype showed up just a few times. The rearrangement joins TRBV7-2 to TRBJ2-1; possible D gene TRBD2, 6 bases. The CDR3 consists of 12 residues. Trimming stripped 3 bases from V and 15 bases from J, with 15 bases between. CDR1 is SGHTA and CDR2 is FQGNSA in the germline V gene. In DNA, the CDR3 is TGTGCCAGCAGCTTGGAGACGGGAGCCAGGTTCTTC. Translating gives CASSLETGARFF.

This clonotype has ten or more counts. The CDR3 reads CASSESDVGGRHEQFF. The DNA for the CDR3 is TGTGCCAGCAGTGAATCCGATGTCGGGGGGAGGCATGAGCAGTTCTTC. This chain uses TRBV25-1 with TRBJ2-1, with 7 bases fitting TRBD2. Trimming at V came to 1 base and at J to 8 bases, leaving 11 bases not matched to a gene. Germline V lookup: CDR1 MGHDK, CDR2 SYGVNS. This CDR3 has 16 amino acids.

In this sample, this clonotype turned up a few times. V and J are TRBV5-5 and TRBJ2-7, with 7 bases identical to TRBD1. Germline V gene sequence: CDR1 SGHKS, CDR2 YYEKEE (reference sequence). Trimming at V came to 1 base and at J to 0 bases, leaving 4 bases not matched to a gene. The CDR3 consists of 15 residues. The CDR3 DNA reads TGTGCCAGCAGCTTGAGGGACAGCGCCTCCTACGAGCAGTACTTC. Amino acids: CASSLRDSASYEQYF.

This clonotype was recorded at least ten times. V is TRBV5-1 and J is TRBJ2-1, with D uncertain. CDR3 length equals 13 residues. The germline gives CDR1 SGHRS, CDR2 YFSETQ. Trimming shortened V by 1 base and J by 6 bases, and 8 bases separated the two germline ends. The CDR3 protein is CASSLWRGNEQFF. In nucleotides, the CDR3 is TGCGCCAGCAGCTTGTGGAGAGGCAATGAGCAGTTCTTC.

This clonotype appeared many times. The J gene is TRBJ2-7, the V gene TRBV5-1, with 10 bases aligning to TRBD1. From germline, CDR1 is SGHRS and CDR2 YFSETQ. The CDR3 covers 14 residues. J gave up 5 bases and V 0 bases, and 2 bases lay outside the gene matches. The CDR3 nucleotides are TGCGCCAGCAGCTTGGGGACAGGGGGGGACGAGCAGTACTTC. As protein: CASSLGTGGDEQYF.

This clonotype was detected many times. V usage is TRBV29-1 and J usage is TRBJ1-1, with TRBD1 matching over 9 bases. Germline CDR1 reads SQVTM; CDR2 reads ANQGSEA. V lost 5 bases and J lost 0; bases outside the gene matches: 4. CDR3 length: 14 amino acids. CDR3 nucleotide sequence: TGCAGCGTTTGGACAGGGGCAATGAACACTGAAGCTTTCTTT. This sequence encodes CSVWTGAMNTEAFF.

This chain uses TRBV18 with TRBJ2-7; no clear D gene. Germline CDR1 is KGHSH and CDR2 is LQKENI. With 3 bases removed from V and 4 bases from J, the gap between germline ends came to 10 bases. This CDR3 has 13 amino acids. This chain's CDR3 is CASSPASPYEQYF. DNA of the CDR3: TGTGCCAGCTCACCCGCCTCCCCTTACGAGCAGTACTTC.

CDR3 DNA: TGTGCCAGCAGCGTAGTCTCCGGCGCCAATGAGCAGTTCTTC. It encodes CASSVVSGANEQFF. The chain couples TRBV9 to TRBJ2-1, with D unclear. CDR1 and CDR2 (germline): SGDLS, YYNGEE. The V end lost 0 bases, the J end lost 6 bases, and 10 bases lay between the germline ends. The CDR3 spans 14 residues. The variable domain in full, with the rest retrieved from reference TRBV9 and TRBJ2-1, is DSGVTQTPKHLITATGQRVTLRCSPRSGDLSVYWYQQSLDQGLQFLIQYYNGEERAKGNILERFSAQQFPDLHSELNLSSLELGDSALYFCASSVVSGANEQFFGPGTRLTVL.

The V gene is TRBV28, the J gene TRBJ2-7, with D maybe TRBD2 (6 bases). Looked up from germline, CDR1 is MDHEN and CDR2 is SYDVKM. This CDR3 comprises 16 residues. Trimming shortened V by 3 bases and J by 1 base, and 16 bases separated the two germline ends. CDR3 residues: CASSLSKRDWSYEQYF. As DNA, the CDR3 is TGTGCCAGCAGTTTGTCTAAGAGGGACTGGTCCTACGAGCAGTACTTC. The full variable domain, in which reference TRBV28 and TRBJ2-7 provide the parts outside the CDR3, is DVKVTQSSRYLVKRTGEKVFLECVQDMDHENMFWYRQDPGLGLRLIYFSYDVKMKEKGDIPEGYSVSREKKERFSLILESASTNQTSMYLCASSLSKRDWSYEQYFGPGTRLTVT.

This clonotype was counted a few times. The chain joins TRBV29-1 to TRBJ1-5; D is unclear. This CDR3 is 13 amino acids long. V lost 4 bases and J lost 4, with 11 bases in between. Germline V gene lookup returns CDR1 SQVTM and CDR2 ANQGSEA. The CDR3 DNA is TGCAGCGTTGTATTAGGCAGTAATCAGCCCCAGCATTTT. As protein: CSVVLGSNQPQHF.

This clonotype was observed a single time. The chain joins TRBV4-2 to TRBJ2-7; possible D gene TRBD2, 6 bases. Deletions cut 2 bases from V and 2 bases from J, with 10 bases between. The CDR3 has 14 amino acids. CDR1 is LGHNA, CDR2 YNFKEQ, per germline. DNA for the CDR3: TGTGCCAGCAGCCAAATGACTAGTACCTACGAGCAGTACTTC. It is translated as CASSQMTSTYEQYF.

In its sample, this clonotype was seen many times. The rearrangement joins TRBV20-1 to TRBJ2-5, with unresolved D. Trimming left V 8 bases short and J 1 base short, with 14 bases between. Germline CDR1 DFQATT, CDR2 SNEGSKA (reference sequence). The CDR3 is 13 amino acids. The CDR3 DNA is TGCAGTTCTATACCGCTGGGCCAAGAGACCCAGTACTTC. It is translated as CSSIPLGQETQYF.

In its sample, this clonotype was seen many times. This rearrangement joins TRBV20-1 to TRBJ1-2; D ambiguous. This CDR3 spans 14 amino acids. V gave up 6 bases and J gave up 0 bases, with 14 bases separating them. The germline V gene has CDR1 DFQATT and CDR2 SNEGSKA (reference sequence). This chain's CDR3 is CSAPEWGPNYGYTF. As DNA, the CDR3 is TGCAGTGCCCCAGAATGGGGTCCTAACTATGGCTACACCTTC.

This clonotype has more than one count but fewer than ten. This chain's CDR3 is CASSLGQETQYF. CDR3 DNA: TGTGCCAGCAGTTTAGGCCAAGAGACCCAGTACTTC. J is TRBJ2-5 and V is TRBV28; D remains unclear. Trimming pared 2 bases from V and 1 base from J, leaving 2 bases between. Germline V gives CDR1 MDHEN, CDR2 SYDVKM. The CDR3 length is 12 residues.

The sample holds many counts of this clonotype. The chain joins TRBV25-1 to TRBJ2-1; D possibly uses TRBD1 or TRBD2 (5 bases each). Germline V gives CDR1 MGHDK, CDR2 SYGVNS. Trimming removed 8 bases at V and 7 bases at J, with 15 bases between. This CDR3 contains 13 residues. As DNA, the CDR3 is TGTGCCAGCTGCCCCAGAGGGGAAAATGAGCAGTTCTTC. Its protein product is CASCPRGENEQFF.

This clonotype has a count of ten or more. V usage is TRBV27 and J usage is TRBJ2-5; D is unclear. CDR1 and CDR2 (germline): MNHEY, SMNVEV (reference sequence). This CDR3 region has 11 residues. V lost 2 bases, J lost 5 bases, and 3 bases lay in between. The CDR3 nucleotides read TGTGCCAGCAGTTTAATGGAGACCCAGTACTTC. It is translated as CASSLMETQYF.

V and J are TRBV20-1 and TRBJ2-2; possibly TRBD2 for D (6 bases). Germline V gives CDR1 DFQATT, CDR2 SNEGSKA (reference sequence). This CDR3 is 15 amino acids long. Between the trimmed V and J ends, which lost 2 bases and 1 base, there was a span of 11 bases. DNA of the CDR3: TGCAGTGCTAGATCGGGACTCGTGAACACCGGGGAGCTGTTTTTT. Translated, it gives CSARSGLVNTGELFF.

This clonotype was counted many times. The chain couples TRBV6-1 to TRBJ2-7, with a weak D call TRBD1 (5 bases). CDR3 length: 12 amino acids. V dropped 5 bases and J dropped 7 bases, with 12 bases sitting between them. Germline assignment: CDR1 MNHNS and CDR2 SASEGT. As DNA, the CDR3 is TGTGCCAGCAGTAAGCTGGGGCCTGAGCAGTACTTC. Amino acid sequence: CASSKLGPEQYF.

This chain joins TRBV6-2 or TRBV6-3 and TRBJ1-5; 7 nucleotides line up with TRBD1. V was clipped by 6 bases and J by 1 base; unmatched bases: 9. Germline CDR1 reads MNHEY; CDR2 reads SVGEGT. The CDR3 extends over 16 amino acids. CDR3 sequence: CASRTSGGRSNQPQHF. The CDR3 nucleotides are TGTGCCAGCAGAACGTCAGGGGGTAGGAGCAATCAGCCCCAGCATTTT.

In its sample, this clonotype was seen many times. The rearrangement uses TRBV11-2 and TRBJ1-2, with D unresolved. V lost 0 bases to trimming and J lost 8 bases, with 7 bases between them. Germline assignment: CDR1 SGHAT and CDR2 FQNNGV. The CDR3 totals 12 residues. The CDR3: CASSLEGYGYTF. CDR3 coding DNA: TGTGCCAGCAGCTTAGAAGGGTACGGCTACACCTTC.

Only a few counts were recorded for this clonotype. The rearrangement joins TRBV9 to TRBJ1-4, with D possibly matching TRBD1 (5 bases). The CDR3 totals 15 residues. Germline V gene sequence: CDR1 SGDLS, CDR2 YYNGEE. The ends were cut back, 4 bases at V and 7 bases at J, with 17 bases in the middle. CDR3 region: CASSRGGIVGEKLFF. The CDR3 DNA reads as TGTGCCAGCAGCCGCGGGGGGATCGTCGGTGAAAAACTGTTTTTT.

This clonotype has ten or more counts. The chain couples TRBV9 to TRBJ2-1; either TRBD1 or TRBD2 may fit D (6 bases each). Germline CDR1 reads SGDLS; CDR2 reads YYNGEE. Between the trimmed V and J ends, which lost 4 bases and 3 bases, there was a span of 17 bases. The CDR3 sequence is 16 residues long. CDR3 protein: CASSFTAGHLYNEQFF. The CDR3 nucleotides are TGTGCCAGCAGCTTTACCGCGGGACACCTCTACAATGAGCAGTTCTTC.